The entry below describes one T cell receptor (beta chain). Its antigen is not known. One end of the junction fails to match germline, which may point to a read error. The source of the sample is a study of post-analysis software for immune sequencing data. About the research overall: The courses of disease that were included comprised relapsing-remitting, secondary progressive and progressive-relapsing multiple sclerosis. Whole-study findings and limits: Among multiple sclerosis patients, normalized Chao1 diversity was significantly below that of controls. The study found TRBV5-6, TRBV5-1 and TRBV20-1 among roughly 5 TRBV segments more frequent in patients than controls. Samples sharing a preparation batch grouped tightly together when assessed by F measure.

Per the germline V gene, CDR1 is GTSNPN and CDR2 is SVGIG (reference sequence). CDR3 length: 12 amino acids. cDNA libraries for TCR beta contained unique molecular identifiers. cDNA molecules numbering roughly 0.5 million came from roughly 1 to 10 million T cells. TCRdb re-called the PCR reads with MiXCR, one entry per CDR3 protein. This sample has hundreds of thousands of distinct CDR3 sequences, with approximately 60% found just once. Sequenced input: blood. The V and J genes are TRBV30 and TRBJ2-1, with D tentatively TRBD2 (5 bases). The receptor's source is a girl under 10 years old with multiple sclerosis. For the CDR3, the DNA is TGTGCCGGGAGCAGGACCTACAATGAGCAGTTCTTC. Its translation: CAGSRTYNEQFF.